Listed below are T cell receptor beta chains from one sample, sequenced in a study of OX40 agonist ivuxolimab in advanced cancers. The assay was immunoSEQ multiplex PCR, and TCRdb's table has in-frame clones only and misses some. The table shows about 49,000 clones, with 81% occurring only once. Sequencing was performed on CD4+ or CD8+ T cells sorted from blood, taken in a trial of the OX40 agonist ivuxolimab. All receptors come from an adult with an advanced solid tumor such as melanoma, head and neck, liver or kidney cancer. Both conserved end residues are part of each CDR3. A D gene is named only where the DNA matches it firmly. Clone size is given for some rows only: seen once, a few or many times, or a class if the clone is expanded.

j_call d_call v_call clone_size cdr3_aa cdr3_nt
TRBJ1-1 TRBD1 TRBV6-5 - CAISESGTDTEAFF TGTGCCATCAGTGAGTCCGGGACAGACACTGAAGCTTTCTTT
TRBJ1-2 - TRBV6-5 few CASSYADGDGYTF TGTGCCAGCAGTTACGCGGACGGTGATGGCTACACCTTC
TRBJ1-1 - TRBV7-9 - CASSLPGRATEAFF TGTGCCAGCAGCTTACCAGGGAGGGCTACTGAAGCTTTCTTT
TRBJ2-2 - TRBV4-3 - CASSQGQGGTGELFF TGCGCCAGCAGCCAAGGCCAGGGCGGCACCGGGGAGCTGTTTTTT
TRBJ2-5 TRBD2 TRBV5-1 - CASSLAPSGGAEETQYF TGCGCCAGCAGCTTGGCTCCTAGCGGGGGGGCCGAAGAGACCCAGTACTTC
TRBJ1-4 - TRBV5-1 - CASSLDGDKGEDEKLFF TGCGCCAGCAGCTTGGACGGGGACAAAGGGGAAGATGAAAAACTGTTTTTT
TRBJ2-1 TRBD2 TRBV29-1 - CSSQDNRGSNEQFF TGCAGCTCCCAAGATAACCGCGGGAGTAATGAGCAGTTCTTC
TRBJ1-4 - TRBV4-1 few CASRGGTRNEKLFF TGCGCCAGCAGGGGAGGGACAAGGAATGAAAAACTGTTTTTT
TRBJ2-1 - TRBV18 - CASSLVGGPSSYNEQFF TGTGCCAGCTCGTTGGTCGGGGGGCCGAGCTCCTACAATGAGCAGTTCTTC
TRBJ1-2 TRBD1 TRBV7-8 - CASSLGQGANYGYTF TGTGCCAGCAGCTTAGGCCAGGGGGCCAACTATGGCTACACCTTC
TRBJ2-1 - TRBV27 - CASSLTGSPYNEQFF TGTGCCAGCAGTTTAACTGGCAGCCCGTACAATGAGCAGTTCTTC
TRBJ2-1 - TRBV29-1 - CSVVSGLYNEQFF TGCAGCGTTGTTTCGGGACTCTACAATGAGCAGTTCTTC
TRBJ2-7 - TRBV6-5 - CASSSTGTVSYEQYF TGTGCCAGCAGTTCCACCGGGACGGTCTCCTACGAGCAGTACTTC
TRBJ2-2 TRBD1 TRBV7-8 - CASSPPLRTGGTGELFF TGTGCCAGCAGCCCCCCGCTTAGGACAGGGGGTACCGGGGAGCTGTTTTTT
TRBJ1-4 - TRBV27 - CASSLGTDNEKLFF TGTGCCAGCAGTTTAGGAACAGATAATGAAAAACTGTTTTTT
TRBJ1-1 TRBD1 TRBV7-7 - CAVWDRKNTEAFF TGTGCCGTATGGGACAGAAAGAACACTGAAGCTTTCTTT
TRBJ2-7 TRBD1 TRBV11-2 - CASSPPDRVREQYF TGTGCCAGCAGCCCCCCTGACAGGGTCAGGGAGCAGTACTTC
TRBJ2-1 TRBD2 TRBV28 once CASSPTSGRPPSYNEQFF TGTGCCAGCAGTCCGACTAGCGGGAGGCCGCCCTCATACAATGAGCAGTTCTTC
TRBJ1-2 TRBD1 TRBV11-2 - CASSSDREDYGYTF TGTGCCAGCAGCTCCGACAGGGAGGACTATGGCTACACCTTC
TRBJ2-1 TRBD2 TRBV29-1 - CSVEGALAGGRVYNEQFF TGCAGCGTTGAAGGGGCCTTAGCGGGGGGGCGCGTATACAATGAGCAGTTCTTC
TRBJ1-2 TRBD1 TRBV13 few CASRRQGDYGYTF TGTGCCAGCAGGCGACAGGGTGACTATGGCTACACCTTC
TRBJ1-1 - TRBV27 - CASRHNRYGAFF TGTGCCAGCAGACATAACAGGTACGGAGCTTTCTTT
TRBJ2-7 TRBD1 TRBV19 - CASSWTGTYEQYF TGTGCCAGTAGTTGGACAGGGACCTACGAGCAGTACTTC
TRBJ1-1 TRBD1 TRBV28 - CASSRDRVTEAFF TGTGCCAGCAGCAGGGACAGGGTGACTGAAGCTTTCTTT
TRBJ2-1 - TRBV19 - CASTWGTASYNEQFF TGTGCCAGTACGTGGGGGACGGCCTCCTACAATGAGCAGTTCTTC
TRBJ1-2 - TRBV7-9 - CASSLHQPYGYTF TGTGCCAGCAGCTTACACCAGCCCTATGGCTACACCTTC
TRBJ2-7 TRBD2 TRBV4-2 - CASSQGWDLAGEPEQYF TGTGCCAGCAGCCAAGGGTGGGACTTAGCGGGAGAGCCCGAGCAGTACTTC
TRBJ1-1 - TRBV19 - CASSTSDYSRGDTEAFF TGTGCCAGTAGTACTTCCGATTACTCAAGGGGGGACACTGAAGCTTTCTTT
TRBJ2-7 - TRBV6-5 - CASGLGYEQYF TGTGCCTCTGGACTGGGCTACGAGCAGTACTTC
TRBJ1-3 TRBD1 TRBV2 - CASSGQGEGLGNTIYF TGTGCCAGCTCGGGACAGGGTGAGGGTTTAGGAAACACCATATATTTT
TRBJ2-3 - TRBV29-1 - CSVEGGLGGSPDTQYF TGCAGCGTTGAAGGGGGGCTGGGTGGGTCACCCGATACGCAGTATTTT
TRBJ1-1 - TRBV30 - CAWRRGGWGRGAGEAFF TGTGCCTGGAGGCGGGGGGGTTGGGGCAGGGGTGCGGGTGAAGCTTTCTTT
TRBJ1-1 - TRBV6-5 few CASSDMNTEAFF TGTGCCAGCAGTGATATGAACACTGAAGCTTTCTTT
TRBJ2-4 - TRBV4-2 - CASSQEAGFTKNIQYF TGTGCCAGCAGCCAAGAGGCAGGGTTTACCAAAAACATTCAGTACTTC
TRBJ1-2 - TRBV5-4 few CASSLVGDFDGYTF TGTGCCAGCAGCTTGGTAGGGGATTTCGATGGCTACACCTTC
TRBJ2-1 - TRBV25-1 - CASSDRWGDEQFF TGTGCCAGCAGTGACCGTTGGGGCGATGAGCAGTTCTTC
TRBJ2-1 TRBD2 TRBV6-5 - CASSWGLVYEQFF TGTGCCAGCAGTTGGGGACTAGTCTATGAGCAGTTCTTC
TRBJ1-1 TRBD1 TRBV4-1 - CASTPRGQMNTEAFF TGCGCCAGCACCCCACGGGGACAGATGAACACTGAAGCTTTCTTT
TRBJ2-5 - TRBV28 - CASSLTGYETQYF TGTGCCAGCAGTTTAACAGGGTACGAGACCCAGTACTTC
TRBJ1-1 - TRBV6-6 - CASSYSRRGEAFF TGTGCCAGCAGTTACTCGAGGAGGGGTGAAGCTTTCTTT
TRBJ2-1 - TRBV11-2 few CASSSPTLPNEQFF TGTGCCAGCAGCTCACCGACGTTACCCAATGAGCAGTTCTTC
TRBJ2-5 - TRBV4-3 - CASSQYNGVETQYF TGCGCCAGCAGCCAATATAACGGGGTTGAGACCCAGTACTTC
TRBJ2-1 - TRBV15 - CATRQDSDEQFF TGTGCCACCAGACAAGACAGCGATGAGCAGTTCTTC
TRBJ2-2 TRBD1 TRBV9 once CASSGGTGGAANTGELFF TGTGCCAGCAGCGGAGGGACAGGGGGCGCCGCGAACACCGGGGAGCTGTTTTTT
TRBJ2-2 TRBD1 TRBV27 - CASTLQGNTGELFF TGTGCCAGTACTCTACAGGGGAATACCGGGGAGCTGTTTTTT
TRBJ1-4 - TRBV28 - CASSSLRRANEKLFF TGTGCCAGCAGTTCCCTAAGGAGAGCTAATGAAAAACTGTTTTTT
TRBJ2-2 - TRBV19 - CASSIQGWGNTGELFF TGTGCCAGTAGTATCCAGGGGTGGGGGAACACCGGGGAGCTGTTTTTT
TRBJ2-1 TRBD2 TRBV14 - CASSRTSGSLNEQFF TGTGCCAGCAGCCGGACTAGCGGGAGCCTCAATGAGCAGTTCTTC
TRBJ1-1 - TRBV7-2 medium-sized CASSYMNTEAFF TGTGCCAGCAGCTACATGAACACTGAAGCTTTCTTT
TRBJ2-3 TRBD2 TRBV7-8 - CASSFPTSGTTSTDTQYF TGTGCCAGCAGCTTCCCGACTAGCGGGACGACTAGCACAGATACGCAGTATTTT
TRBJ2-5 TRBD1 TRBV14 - CASSQAQGARETQYF TGTGCCAGCAGCCAAGCACAGGGGGCGCGGGAGACCCAGTACTTC
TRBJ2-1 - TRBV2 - CASRDTHYNEQFF TGTGCCAGCAGGGACACTCACTACAATGAGCAGTTCTTC
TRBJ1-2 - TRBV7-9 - CASSQSRTRYGYTF TGTGCCAGCAGCCAGAGCCGGACCAGGTATGGCTACACCTTC
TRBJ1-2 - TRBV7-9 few CASSPPLVDGYTF TGTGCCAGCAGCCCCCCCCTTGTGGATGGCTACACCTTC
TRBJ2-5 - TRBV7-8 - CASSLGSEGIVGETQYF TGTGCCAGCAGCTTAGGGAGTGAAGGGATAGTCGGAGAGACCCAGTACTTC